The rows below give T cell receptor beta chains drawn from one sample of a study of blood T cell repertoires in COVID-19. The table came from immunoSEQ multiplex PCR; TCRdb's copy has only in-frame clones and leaves some out. The profile covers some 81,000 clones, with roughly 91% appearing a single time and more than 0.85% taken by the ten largest. Sequenced sample: peripheral blood. These receptors came from a woman between 45 and 65 years old in a cohort sampled during active COVID-19. The CDR3 runs from the conserved cysteine through the conserved F or W. Each record gives: D gene, J gene, V gene, clone size, CDR3 DNA, CDR3 protein. The D gene is left open where the match is weak. Only some rows state a clone size, as once, few, many or a class for expanded clones.

TRBD1 | TRBJ1-5 | TRBV6-6 | few | TGTGCCAGCGCCGGAGGGGGCAACCAGCCCCAGCATTTT | CASAGGGNQPQHF
TRBD2 | TRBJ2-3 | TRBV5-4 | - | TGTGCCAGCAGCCCCTTCCCCCTAGCGGGAGGGACAGATACGCAGTATTTT | CASSPFPLAGGTDTQYF
- | TRBJ1-5 | TRBV5-6 | - | TGTGCCAGCAGCCTCCTATTTCCCCCCGGGGATCAAAATCAGCCCCAGCATTTT | CASSLLFPPGDQNQPQHF
- | TRBJ1-1 | TRBV28 | - | TGTGCCAGCAGTCCCGGATGGGAGACGAACACTGAAGCTTTCTTT | CASSPGWETNTEAFF
- | TRBJ1-1 | TRBV28 | - | TGTGCCAGCAGTTTATGGGACAGAGGTGAAGCTTTCTTT | CASSLWDRGEAFF
- | TRBJ2-7 | TRBV28 | - | TGTGCCAGCAGCGCGGGGTTTTACGAGCAGTACTTC | CASSAGFYEQYF
- | TRBJ2-3 | TRBV7-6 | - | TGTGCCAGCAGCTTAGTGGCGAGAAGGGGAACAGATACGCAGTATTTT | CASSLVARRGTDTQYF
- | TRBJ1-2 | TRBV7-2 | - | TGTGCCAGCGGGGGGGGTTCTAACTATGGCTACACCTTC | CASGGGSNYGYTF
- | TRBJ1-1 | TRBV27 | - | TGTGCCAGCAGTTTATCTGCGAAACCGAACACTGAAGCTTTCTTT | CASSLSAKPNTEAFF
TRBD2 | TRBJ2-3 | TRBV5-1 | - | TGCGCCAGCAGCTTGGCTCTAGCGGGACCCCTCGGTAGCACAGATACGCAGTATTTT | CASSLALAGPLGSTDTQYF
- | TRBJ1-1 | TRBV5-1 | - | TGCGCCAGCAGCTGGGCCACAGGACCGAACACTGAAGCTTTCTTT | CASSWATGPNTEAFF
- | TRBJ2-7 | TRBV27 | - | TGTGCCAGCAGTTTATCCCGGGTTGCCTACGAGCAGTACTTC | CASSLSRVAYEQYF
- | TRBJ2-4 | TRBV18 | - | TGTGCCAGCTCACCCCGGGGAGCCAAAAACATTCAGTACTTC | CASSPRGAKNIQYF
TRBD1 | TRBJ2-7 | TRBV18 | - | TGTGCCAGCTCATCAGGACAGGACTACGAGCAGTACTTC | CASSSGQDYEQYF
TRBD1 | TRBJ1-1 | TRBV19 | - | TGTGCCAGTAGGCCGACAGGGCTGAGGACTGAAGCTTTCTTT | CASRPTGLRTEAFF
- | TRBJ1-3 | TRBV2 | - | TGTGCCAGCAGGAGCCTTAGCTCTGGAAACACCATATATTTT | CASRSLSSGNTIYF
- | TRBJ1-1 | TRBV5-4 | - | TGTGCCAGCAGTCCCGCCGGGGGGTGGACTGAAGCTTTCTTT | CASSPAGGWTEAFF
- | TRBJ2-5 | TRBV18 | - | TGTGCCAGCTCACCACCGTTTGGTCTCAAGGGGAAAGAGACCCAGTACTTC | CASSPPFGLKGKETQYF
TRBD1 | TRBJ1-2 | TRBV5-6 | - | TGTGCCAGCAGCTTGGACAGGGGAGGACGGGGCTACACCTTC | CASSLDRGGRGYTF
- | TRBJ1-3 | TRBV6-6 | - | TGTGCCAGCAGTACTTTGGGCGCCAACTCTGGAAACACCATATATTTT | CASSTLGANSGNTIYF
- | TRBJ1-2 | TRBV10-2 | - | TGCGCCGGGGCCGGGGGGGTTAGAGGGAACTATGGCTACACCTTC | CAGAGGVRGNYGYTF
- | TRBJ1-3 | TRBV19 | - | TGTGCCAGTAGTATAGCAGGCAGTATCATCGGGGACACCATATATTTT | CASSIAGSIIGDTIYF
- | TRBJ1-2 | TRBV27 | - | TGTGCCAGCAGTTTGGTAGGGAGAGGCGACTATGGCTACACCTTC | CASSLVGRGDYGYTF
TRBD1 | TRBJ1-3 | TRBV11-2 | medium-sized | TGTGCCAGCAGCCTTCCTCAGGGGGCCTACATCTCTGGAAACACCATATATTTT | CASSLPQGAYISGNTIYF
TRBD1 | TRBJ1-6 | TRBV28 | - | TGTGCCAGCAGTGGTTACAGGGGGCGAAGTTCACCCCTCCACTTT | CASSGYRGRSSPLHF
TRBD1 | TRBJ1-1 | TRBV10-3 | - | TGTGCCGCACAGGGGGCGCAAGTTTCGGACACTGAAGCTTTCTTT | CAAQGAQVSDTEAFF
- | TRBJ1-2 | TRBV12-3/TRBV12-4 | - | TGTGCCAGCAGCCTTGCCGGGGGCTACACCTTC | CASSLAGGYTF
TRBD2 | TRBJ2-5 | TRBV3-1/TRBV3-2 | - | TGTGCCAGCAGCCAAGGAACTAGCGGGAGAGAGACCCAGTACTTC | CASSQGTSGRETQYF
- | TRBJ1-1 | TRBV5-1 | - | TGCGCCAGCAGCTTGGCAGGGAGGGGGAACACTGAAGCTTTCTTT | CASSLAGRGNTEAFF
- | TRBJ1-1 | TRBV7-3 | - | TGTGCCAGCAGCTTAGGTCCGGGAAATGAAGCTTTCTTT | CASSLGPGNEAFF
- | TRBJ1-5 | TRBV18 | - | TGTGCCAGCTCTCAATTGAGTAATAGCAATCAGCCCCAGCATTTT | CASSQLSNSNQPQHF
- | TRBJ1-1 | TRBV7-3 | - | TGTGCCAGCAGCTTACAGGGAAACCTCATGAACACTGAAGCTTTCTTT | CASSLQGNLMNTEAFF
- | TRBJ1-1 | TRBV29-1 | - | TGCAGCGTTCTTGGCATCGAGGCCGAAGCTTTCTTT | CSVLGIEAEAFF
- | TRBJ1-2 | TRBV5-1 | - | TGCGCCAGCAGCCGAGGACCCCCGAATAATGGACTTGGCTACACCTTC | CASSRGPPNNGLGYTF
- | TRBJ1-1 | TRBV20-1 | - | TGCAGTGCTAGAAGGGGAGGTGAAGCTTTCTTT | CSARRGGEAFF
- | TRBJ1-2 | TRBV28 | - | TGTGCCAGCAGTTCCCCGGTTCCTGGCTACACCTTC | CASSSPVPGYTF
- | TRBJ2-7 | TRBV29-1 | once | TGCAGCGTTGAAGGTTGGCTAGGCGAGCAGTACTTC | CSVEGWLGEQYF
TRBD1 | TRBJ2-7 | TRBV29-1 | - | TGCAGCGTTGGGGACAGGGGGAGGGAGCAGTACTTC | CSVGDRGREQYF
TRBD1 | TRBJ2-7 | TRBV6-5 | - | TGTGCCAGCAGTTACTCGGGACAGCCTGCCTACGAGCAGTACTTC | CASSYSGQPAYEQYF
TRBD1 | TRBJ2-7 | TRBV27 | - | TGTGCCAGCAGTCGGGACAGACCAGCCTACGAGCAGTACTTC | CASSRDRPAYEQYF
- | TRBJ2-5 | TRBV28 | once | TGTGCCAGCGGAAAGGGGGTAGAGACCCAGTACTTC | CASGKGVETQYF
TRBD2 | TRBJ2-4 | TRBV27 | - | TGTGCCAGCAGCTCCCTAAGCGGGACCCGCGAGGGAAACATTCAGTACTTC | CASSSLSGTREGNIQYF
- | TRBJ2-7 | TRBV4-1 | - | TGCGCCAGCAGCCTGAGGGATTCTCGTATCTACGAGCAGTACTTC | CASSLRDSRIYEQYF
TRBD2 | TRBJ2-5 | TRBV19 | once | TGTGCCAGTAGTATAGGAGGAGCTAGCGGGGGGAGAGAGACCCAGTACTTC | CASSIGGASGGRETQYF
TRBD1 | TRBJ1-1 | TRBV2 | - | TGTGCCAGCAGTGTGGACCGGGACAGACCGAACACTGAAGCTTTCTTT | CASSVDRDRPNTEAFF
TRBD1 | TRBJ2-7 | TRBV2 | - | TGTGCCAGCAGTTGGAAGACAGGGGCCGGAGACGGCCTAGACGAGCAGTACTTC | CASSWKTGAGDGLDEQYF
- | TRBJ2-7 | TRBV19 | - | TGTGCCAGTAGAAGGGGGGTGACAGGGAACTACGAGCAGTACTTC | CASRRGVTGNYEQYF